The text below deals with one TCR beta chain. Its antigen is currently unknown. Assay version v3.0 of immunoSEQ was used, and it was run at survey level. Sequencing used immunoSEQ multiplex PCR; TCRdb keeps in-frame clones, though not all of them. The sample holds about 7,100 clones, 65% to 85% seen once. This entry comes from a study of long-term antiretroviral therapy in people with HIV. Every single participant having HIV got treatment inside the United States. CDR1 and CDR2 from the germline V gene are MNHEY and SMNVEV (reference sequence). The length of the CDR3 is 12 residues. With 6 bases removed from V and 7 bases from J, the gap between germline ends came to 9 bases. Whole-study results and caveats: Controls showed broader CDR3 length ranges than did the HIV repertoires. No data were available on ART adherence, viral resistance or therapy changes.

The V gene is TRBV27, the J gene TRBJ1-4, with D uncertain. The specimen was unsorted PBMCs, collected 1.1 years after starting antiretroviral therapy. The sequence derives from a man aged 40-55 years with HIV. CDR3 residues: CASRHGFEKLFF. The CDR3 DNA reads TGTGCCAGCAGGCATGGGTTTGAAAAACTGTTTTTT.